This TCR beta chain was captured in a study of T cell responses to AZD1222 COVID-19 vaccine. The V segment lost 2 bases and the J segment 1 base; nucleotides outside the gene matches: 3. CDR3 length: 16 residues. Germline loops: CDR1 SGHKS, CDR2 YYEKEE (reference sequence). Produced via immunoSEQ multiplex PCR; TCRdb's table is partial and in-frame only. Seen here are 150,000 to 200,000 clones, 70% to 90% observed once, and the top ten hold 1.5% to 2%. V and J are TRBV5-5 and TRBJ2-2, with 9 bases that match TRBD1. The TCR was taken from an adult in good health. Sequencing was performed on peripheral blood, taken on day 0 of AZD1222 vaccination. The CDR3 coding sequence is TGTGCCAGCAGCTTTACGGGACAGGGGAACACCGGGGAGCTGTTTTTT. Its translation is CASSFTGQGNTGELFF.